Each of the 3 T cell receptor beta chains below was sequenced from the same sample in a study of shared T cell receptors in the human thymus. Profiling relied on immunoSEQ multiplex PCR, and the TCRdb table lists in-frame clones only, not all of them. The sample has just under 550,000 clones, about 84% seen once. In addition, the sample was reused for a study of human thymus T cells.

Sequenced input: thymocytes. Receptors originate from a boy younger than two with a congenital heart defect.

J is TRBJ2-7 and V is TRBV27; D possibly corresponds to TRBD1 (6 bases). V was pared by 5 bases and J by 4 bases, with 12 bases between. This CDR3 is built from 13 residues. From germline, CDR1 is MNHEY and CDR2 SMNVEV (reference sequence). The CDR3 DNA sequence: TGTGCCAGCAGTCCAACAGGGTTATACGAGCAGTACTTC. Amino acid sequence: CASSPTGLYEQYF.

Only a few counts were recorded for this clone. The chain carries TRBV4-3 and TRBJ2-2, with 10 bases identical to TRBD1. Trimming at V came to 3 bases and at J to 6 bases, leaving 22 bases not matched to a gene. The CDR3 extends over 21 amino acids. Germline V gives CDR1 LGHNA, CDR2 YSLEER. The CDR3 region has the DNA TGCGCCAGCAGCCACAACCCTCCGCACTACCTCGGACAGGGGGACGCCGGGGAGCTGTTTTTT. Amino acids: CASSHNPPHYLGQGDAGELFF.

This sequence joins TRBV23-1 and TRBJ2-2, with D perhaps matching TRBD2 (7 bases). TRBV23-1 is an ORF, with its function uncertain. CDR3 length: 16 residues. V lost 2 bases to trimming and J lost 4 bases, with 14 bases between them. The CDR3 bases are TGCGCCAGCAGTCAAGGGATTCGGGGGGCCACCGGGGAGCTGTTTTTT. This encodes CASSQGIRGATGELFF.